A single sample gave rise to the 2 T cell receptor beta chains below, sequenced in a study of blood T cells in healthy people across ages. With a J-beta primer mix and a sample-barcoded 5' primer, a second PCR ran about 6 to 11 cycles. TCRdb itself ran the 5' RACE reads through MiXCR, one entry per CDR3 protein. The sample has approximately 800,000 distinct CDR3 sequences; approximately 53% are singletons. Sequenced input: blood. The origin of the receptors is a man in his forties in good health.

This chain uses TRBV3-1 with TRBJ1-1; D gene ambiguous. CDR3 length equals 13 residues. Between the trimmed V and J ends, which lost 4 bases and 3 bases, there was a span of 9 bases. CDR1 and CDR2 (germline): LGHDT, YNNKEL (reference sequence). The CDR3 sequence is CASSPTSDTEAFF. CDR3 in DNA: TGTGCCAGCAGCCCGACGTCGGACACTGAAGCTTTCTTT. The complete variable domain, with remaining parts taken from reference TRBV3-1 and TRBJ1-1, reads DTAVSQTPKYLVTQMGNDKSIKCEQNLGHDTMYWYKQDSKKFLKIMFSYNNKELIINETVPNRFSPKSPDKAHLNLHINSLELGDSAVYFCASSPTSDTEAFFGQGTRLTVV.

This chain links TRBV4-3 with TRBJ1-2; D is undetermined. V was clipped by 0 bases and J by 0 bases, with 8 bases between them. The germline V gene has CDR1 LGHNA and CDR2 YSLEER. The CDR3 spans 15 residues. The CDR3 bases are TGCGCCAGCAGCCAAGAAGGTCGGACTAACTATGGCTACACCTTC. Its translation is CASSQEGRTNYGYTF.